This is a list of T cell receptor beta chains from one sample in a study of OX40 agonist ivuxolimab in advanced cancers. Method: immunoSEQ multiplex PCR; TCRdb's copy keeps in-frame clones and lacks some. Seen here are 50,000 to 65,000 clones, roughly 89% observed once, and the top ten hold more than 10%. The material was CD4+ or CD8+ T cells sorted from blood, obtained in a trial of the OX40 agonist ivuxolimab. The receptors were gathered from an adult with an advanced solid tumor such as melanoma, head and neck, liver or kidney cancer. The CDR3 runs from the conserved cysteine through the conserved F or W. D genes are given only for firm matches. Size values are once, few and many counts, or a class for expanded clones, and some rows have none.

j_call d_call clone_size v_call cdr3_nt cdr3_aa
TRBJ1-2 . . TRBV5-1 TGCGCCAGCAGCCAGGCAGCTAACTATGGCTACACCTTC CASSQAANYGYTF
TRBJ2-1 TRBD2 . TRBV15 TGTGCCACCAGCAGATCCCGACTAGCGCCTACCTACAATGAGCAGTTCTTC CATSRSRLAPTYNEQFF
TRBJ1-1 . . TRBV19 TGTGCCAGTAGTCAGGGTCCCGAGGGAGCTTTCTTT CASSQGPEGAFF
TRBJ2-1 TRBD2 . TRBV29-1 TGCAGCGTTGAACTCTGGACTAGCGGGAAGCACCTTTACAATGAGCAGTTCTTC CSVELWTSGKHLYNEQFF
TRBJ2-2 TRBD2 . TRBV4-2 TGTGCCAGCAGTCCCTGGGCGAGCGGGGGGATGAACACCGGGGAGCTGTTTTTT CASSPWASGGMNTGELFF
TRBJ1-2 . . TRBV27 TGTGCCAGCAGCAATCCCCAGGGTACTGGCTACACCTTC CASSNPQGTGYTF
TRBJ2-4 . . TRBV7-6 TGTGCCAGCAGTCCCCCGGGTGGGATTCAGTACTTC CASSPPGGIQYF
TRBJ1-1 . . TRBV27 TGTGCCAGCAGTTTAGTCAGGGATTCATCTGAAGCTTTCTTT CASSLVRDSSEAFF
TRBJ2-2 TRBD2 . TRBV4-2 TGTGCCAGCAGCCAAAAGTCTAGCGGTAACAAGAACACCGGGGAGCTGTTTTTT CASSQKSSGNKNTGELFF
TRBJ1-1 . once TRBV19 TGTGCCAGCCGATTAGCAGCAATGAACACTGAAGCTTTCTTT CASRLAAMNTEAFF
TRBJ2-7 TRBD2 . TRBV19 TGTGCCAGTAGTGTTTGGTTAGCGGGGCCCTACGAGCAGTACTTC CASSVWLAGPYEQYF
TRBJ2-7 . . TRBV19 TGTGCCAGTAGCCTAAGGGACAACGCCTACGAGCAGTACTTC CASSLRDNAYEQYF
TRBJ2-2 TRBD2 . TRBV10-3 TGTGCCATCAGTGAATTAACTAGCGGGGGTTACACCGGGGAGCTGTTTTTT CAISELTSGGYTGELFF
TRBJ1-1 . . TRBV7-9 TGTGCCAGCAGCTCCATACTGGACCTGGAAAAGGGTGAAGCTTTCTTT CASSSILDLEKGEAFF
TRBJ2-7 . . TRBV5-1 TGCGCCAGCAGCTTCGTCACTGGGGCCTACGAGCAGTACTTC CASSFVTGAYEQYF
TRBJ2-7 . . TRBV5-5 TGTGCCAGCAGCTCGGGGTCCTACGAGCAGTACTTC CASSSGSYEQYF
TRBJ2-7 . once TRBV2 TGTGCCAGCAGAAAGGGGAGCTCCTACGAGCAGTACTTC CASRKGSSYEQYF
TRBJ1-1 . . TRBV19 TGTGCCAGTAGTATAGCCCCCAGGTCCCCACAAGCTTTCTTT CASSIAPRSPQAFF